The 20 T cell receptor beta chains below come from one sample, sequenced in a study of CD8 T cells in Susac syndrome. Random hexamers were used to reverse transcribe the RNA input (roughly 0.5 to 1 ug). TCRdb redid the calling of the immunoSEQ multiplex PCR reads with MiXCR, one entry per CDR3 protein. This table holds more than 150,000 distinct CDR3 sequences, around 93% found once. Sequences were obtained from CD8+ T cells from PBMCs. Receptors originate from a human donor with Susac syndrome.

The chain couples TRBV5-6 to TRBJ2-1, with 12 bases lining up with TRBD1. Per the germline V gene, CDR1 is SGHDT and CDR2 is YYEEEE. The CDR3 spans 17 residues. Losses at the gene ends were 3 bases for V and 6 bases for J; bases not matched to a gene: 10. The CDR3 DNA reads TGTGCCAGCAGCTGGGGGACCGGGACAGGGGGCTCCAATGAGCAGTTCTTC. Encoded protein: CASSWGTGTGGSNEQFF.

In this sample, this clonotype turned up once. The chain joins TRBV27 to TRBJ2-7, with TRBD2 matching 9 bases. This CDR3 is built from 14 residues. Germline V lookup: CDR1 MNHEY, CDR2 SMNVEV (reference sequence). V was pared by 5 bases and J by 5 bases, with 7 bases of the junction left unmatched. The DNA of the CDR3 is TGTGCCAGCAGTCCTATAGCGGGAGACGACGAGCAGTACTTC. Translating it yields CASSPIAGDDEQYF.

This chain's CDR3 is CASSQTTGSRYEQYF. Written as DNA, the CDR3 is TGTGCCAGCAGCCAGACGACAGGGTCCCGCTACGAGCAGTACTTC. V is TRBV3-1 and J is TRBJ2-7, with 7 bases matching TRBD1. Unmatched junction bases numbered 8, after V lost 3 bases and J lost 3 bases. The CDR3 has 15 residues. The V gene's germline CDR1 is LGHDT and CDR2 YNNKEL (reference sequence).

This chain uses TRBV6-1 with TRBJ2-7; D gene ambiguous. The germline gives CDR1 MNHNS, CDR2 SASEGT. CDR3 length: 11 residues. Trimming removed 6 bases at V and 6 bases at J, with 9 bases between. CDR3 region: CASSPDFEQYF. DNA for the CDR3: TGTGCCAGCAGCCCCGACTTCGAGCAGTACTTC.

V gene TRBV12-3 or TRBV12-4 combines with J gene TRBJ2-2; D is unclear. This CDR3 region has 16 residues. V lost 6 bases and J lost 1, with 15 bases in between. CDR3 amino acids: CASSPLGRENTGELFF. CDR3 nucleotide sequence: TGTGCCAGCAGCCCACTCGGAAGGGAGAACACCGGGGAGCTGTTTTTT.

V usage is TRBV9 and J usage is TRBJ1-3; no clear D. Germline V CDR1 and CDR2: SGDLS, YYNGEE. Trimming pared 0 bases from V and 0 bases from J, leaving 7 bases between. CDR3 size: 15 residues. CDR3 coding DNA: TGTGCCAGCAGCGTAGCTTCAGACTCTGGAAACACCATATATTTT. It yields the protein CASSVASDSGNTIYF. The variable domain in full, completed from reference TRBV9 and TRBJ1-3, reads DSGVTQTPKHLITATGQRVTLRCSPRSGDLSVYWYQQSLDQGLQFLIQYYNGEERAKGNILERFSAQQFPDLHSELNLSSLELGDSALYFCASSVASDSGNTIYFGEGSWLTVV.

In this sample, this clonotype turned up once. V is TRBV29-1 and J is TRBJ2-5, with D unclear. Trimming cost V 5 bases and J 3 bases, with 10 bases left between them. Germline assignment: CDR1 SQVTM and CDR2 ANQGSEA. CDR3 length equals 12 residues. This CDR3 reads CSVIGLEETQYF. CDR3 bases: TGCAGCGTTATAGGGTTGGAAGAGACCCAGTACTTC.

This clonotype was detected only once. The genes are TRBV4-1 and TRBJ1-4, with a weak D call TRBD1 (5 bases). Trimming took 0 bases from V and 2 from J, leaving 13 bases between them. The CDR3 runs to 17 residues. The germline V gene has CDR1 MGHRA and CDR2 YSYEKL. CDR3 coding DNA: TGCGCCAGCAGCCAAGAAGGGCAGGGTCGGACTAATGAAAAACTGTTTTTT. It translates to CASSQEGQGRTNEKLFF.

The count of this clonotype is one. V usage is TRBV5-4 and J usage is TRBJ2-1, with 7 bases matching TRBD2. The CDR3 has 14 residues. Germline assignment: CDR1 SGHNT and CDR2 YYREEE (reference sequence). The J segment lost 8 bases and the V segment lost 3 bases, leaving 8 bases of the junction unmatched. This chain's CDR3 is CASSSKTSSDEQFF. In DNA, the CDR3 is TGTGCCAGCAGCTCCAAGACTAGCTCCGATGAGCAGTTCTTC. Together with reference TRBV5-4 and TRBJ2-1, the CDR3 gives the full variable domain: ETGVTQSPTHLIKTRGQQVTLRCSSQSGHNTVSWYQQALGQGPQFIFQYYREEENGRGNFPPRFSGLQFPNYSSELNVNALELDDSALYLCASSSKTSSDEQFFGPGTRLTVL.

This chain links TRBV12-3 or TRBV12-4 with TRBJ2-7; D gene ambiguous. The CDR3 extends over 14 amino acids. The V end lost 3 bases, the J end lost 2 bases, and 11 bases lay between the germline ends. The CDR3 protein is CASSFSEGPYEQYF. The CDR3 DNA reads as TGTGCCAGCAGTTTTAGTGAAGGACCCTACGAGCAGTACTTC.

The DNA for the CDR3 is TGTGCCTGGAGTGTAGGGGGGGACAGCGTAAAGTACACCTTC. Residues: CAWSVGGDSVKYTF. V is TRBV30 and J is TRBJ1-2, with 7 bases lining up with TRBD1. The germline CDR1 and CDR2 sequences are GTSNPN and SVGIG (reference sequence). With V trimmed by 0 bases and J by 11 bases, 12 bases remained unmatched. This CDR3 has 14 amino acids.

The chain recombines TRBV27 with TRBJ2-1; D remains ambiguous. Germline V gene sequence: CDR1 MNHEY, CDR2 SMNVEV (reference sequence). The CDR3 is made up of 15 amino acids. With 5 bases removed from V and 0 bases from J, the gap between germline ends came to 11 bases. CDR3 in amino acids: CASSASISSYNEQFF. DNA of the CDR3: TGTGCCAGCAGTGCATCAATCAGCTCCTACAATGAGCAGTTCTTC.

The V gene is TRBV20-1, the J gene TRBJ1-1; weak D call: TRBD1 (5 bases). With 0 bases removed from V and 3 bases from J, the gap between germline ends came to 8 bases. Germline lookup yields CDR1 DFQATT and CDR2 SNEGSKA (reference sequence). The CDR3 loop spans 13 amino acids. Written as DNA, the CDR3 is TGCAGTGCTAGAGACAGGGCGGACACTGAAGCTTTCTTT. It specifies CSARDRADTEAFF.

V is TRBV12-3 or TRBV12-4 and J is TRBJ2-1; a possible D gene is TRBD2 (5 bases). V was clipped by 4 bases and J by 3 bases, with 16 bases between them. This CDR3 contains 16 residues. The CDR3: CASSYPGGSVYNEQFF. For the CDR3, the DNA is TGTGCCAGCAGTTACCCCGGCGGGTCCGTCTACAATGAGCAGTTCTTC.

The chain uses TRBV9 and TRBJ2-7; D unresolved. Germline V gene sequence: CDR1 SGDLS, CDR2 YYNGEE. This CDR3 spans 16 amino acids. Trimming pared 4 bases from V and 5 bases from J, leaving 22 bases between. As DNA, the CDR3 is TGTGCCAGCAGCCTCCCCGGCGGAAAGGGTGAAGACGAGCAGTACTTC. It yields the protein CASSLPGGKGEDEQYF.

The chain joins TRBV9 to TRBJ1-1; D gene ambiguous. The CDR3 consists of 13 residues. Germline V gene lookup returns CDR1 SGDLS and CDR2 YYNGEE. V lost 6 bases to trimming and J lost 3 bases, with 12 bases between them. The CDR3 reads CASTPPRDTEAFF. The CDR3 nucleotides are TGTGCCAGCACCCCGCCCCGGGACACTGAAGCTTTCTTT.

This rearrangement joins TRBV30 to TRBJ2-5; 9 nucleotides align to TRBD1. The V gene end was trimmed by 3 bases and the J gene end by 2 bases; junction bases not matched to a gene: 13. CDR3 length: 17 residues. Germline CDR1 reads GTSNPN; CDR2 reads SVGIG (reference sequence). The CDR3 sequence is CAWSALTGTGLQETQYF. In nucleotides, the CDR3 is TGTGCCTGGAGCGCACTGACCGGGACAGGGCTACAAGAGACCCAGTACTTC.

This clonotype has only one observation. The chain is built from TRBV30 and TRBJ1-1; D gene ambiguous. Germline assignment: CDR1 GTSNPN and CDR2 SVGIG (reference sequence). The CDR3 has 12 residues. With 1 base removed from V and 9 bases from J, the gap between germline ends came to 12 bases. The CDR3 reads CAWSALGQQAFF. CDR3 in DNA: TGTGCCTGGAGTGCCCTAGGGCAGCAAGCTTTCTTT. Filled out from reference TRBV30 and TRBJ1-1, the complete variable domain reads SQTIHQWPATLVQPVGSPLSLECTVEGTSNPNLYWYRQAAGRGLQLLFYSVGIGQISSEVPQNLSASRPQDRQFILSSKKLLLSDSGFYLCAWSALGQQAFFGQGTRLTVV.

CDR3 region: CASSLVLGRGATDTQYF. The DNA for the CDR3 is TGTGCCAGCAGCTTAGTTTTAGGGCGGGGGGCCACAGATACGCAGTATTTT. The chain employs TRBV11-2 and TRBJ2-3, with 8 bases identical to TRBD2. The germline CDR1 and CDR2 sequences are SGHAT and FQNNGV. The junction had 8 bases not matched to a gene; V was cut back by 1 base and J by 2 bases. The CDR3 is 17 residues long.

The chain is built from TRBV7-2 and TRBJ2-6; TRBD1 aligns across 7 bases. CDR1 SGHTA and CDR2 FQGNSA come from the germline V gene. CDR3 size: 15 residues. Unmatched junction bases numbered 4, after V lost 6 bases and J lost 2 bases. In DNA, the CDR3 is TGTGCCAGCAGGCCCGGGACAGCTGGGGCCAACGTCCTGACTTTC. It translates to CASRPGTAGANVLTF.